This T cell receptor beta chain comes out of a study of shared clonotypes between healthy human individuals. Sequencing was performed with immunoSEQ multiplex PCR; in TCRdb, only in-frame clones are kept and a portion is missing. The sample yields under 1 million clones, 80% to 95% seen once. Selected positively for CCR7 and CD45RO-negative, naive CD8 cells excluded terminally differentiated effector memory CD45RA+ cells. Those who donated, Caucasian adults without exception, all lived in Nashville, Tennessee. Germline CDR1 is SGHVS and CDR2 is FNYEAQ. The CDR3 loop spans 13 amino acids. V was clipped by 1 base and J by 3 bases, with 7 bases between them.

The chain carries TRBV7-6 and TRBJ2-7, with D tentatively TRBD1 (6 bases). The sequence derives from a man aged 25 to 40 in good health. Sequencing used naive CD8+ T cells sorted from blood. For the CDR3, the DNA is TGTGCCAGCAGCTTAGGACAGGACTACGAGCAGTACTTC. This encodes CASSLGQDYEQYF.